This entry lists 13 T cell receptor beta chains sequenced from one sample in a study of blood T cells in healthy people across ages. A J-beta primer mix and a sample-barcoded 5' primer were used in a second PCR of about 7 to 11 cycles. TCRdb passed the 5' RACE reads through MiXCR, listing each CDR3 protein once. The data contain around 1,000,000 distinct CDR3 sequences, roughly 24% of them seen just once; the ten biggest clones take up about 0.69%. In addition, the sample was reused for a study of T cells of mothers and their children.

What was sequenced was blood. The receptors derive from a girl aged 2-10 years in good health.

There are many counts of this clonotype. The genes are TRBV6-5 and TRBJ2-5, with TRBD1 matching 7 bases. CDR1 and CDR2 from the germline V gene are MNHEY and SVGAGI. This CDR3 comprises 14 residues. The ends lost 5 bases at V and 5 bases at J; junction bases unmatched: 8. This CDR3 is CASSLTGYKETQYF. The DNA for the CDR3 is TGTGCCAGCAGTCTGACAGGGTATAAGGAGACCCAGTACTTC.

In its sample, this clonotype was seen once. The genes are TRBV29-1 and TRBJ1-1; D remains unclear. Germline V gene data show CDR1 as SQVTM and CDR2 as ANQGSEA. Trimming took off 7 bases at V and 4 bases at J, with 13 bases between the two ends. CDR3 size: 12 residues. The CDR3 bases are TGCAGCGCCCCTTGGACGGGCACTGAAGCTTTCTTT. Its protein is CSAPWTGTEAFF.

This clonotype turned up a few times. The chain joins TRBV5-1 to TRBJ2-2; D possibly corresponds to TRBD1 (6 bases). V gave up 4 bases and J gave up 5 bases, with 18 bases separating them. The CDR3 length is 16 residues. The germline CDR1 and CDR2 sequences are SGHRS and YFSETQ. The CDR3 region has the DNA TGCGCCAGCAGCCCCTTCCACAGGGTAGATACCGGGGAGCTGTTTTTT. Protein sequence: CASSPFHRVDTGELFF.

This clonotype was detected only a few times. J is TRBJ2-1 and V is TRBV20-1; D is ambiguous. Germline-derived CDR1 and CDR2 are DFQATT and SNEGSKA (reference sequence). The CDR3 runs to 13 residues. V lost 0 bases and J 7 bases, leaving 10 bases between the germline ends. This chain's CDR3 is CSARDFVPNEQFF. The CDR3 DNA reads as TGCAGTGCTAGAGATTTCGTACCAAATGAGCAGTTCTTC.

V usage is TRBV29-1 and J usage is TRBJ2-2; maybe TRBD1 (5 bases). V was shortened by 6 bases and J by 0 bases, with 14 bases between the two germline ends. Germline V lookup: CDR1 SQVTM, CDR2 ANQGSEA. This CDR3 contains 15 residues. CDR3 nucleotides: TGCAGCGTAGTTAGGGGTCCCGCGAACACCGGGGAGCTGTTTTTT. Translating gives CSVVRGPANTGELFF.

The chain employs TRBV7-8 and TRBJ1-4; maybe TRBD1 (6 bases). This CDR3 region has 15 residues. V lost 5 bases to trimming and J lost 4 bases, with 14 bases between them. The V gene's germline CDR1 is SGHVS and CDR2 FQNEAQ. As DNA, the CDR3 is TGTGCCAGCAGCCGCGGAGACAGGTTTAATGAAAAACTGTTTTTT. It is translated as CASSRGDRFNEKLFF.

This clonotype was counted only a few times. The rearrangement links TRBV7-2 to TRBJ2-1; 12 bases line up with TRBD2. Germline CDR1 is SGHTA and CDR2 is FQGNSA. After removal of 5 bases from V and 2 bases from J, the junction contained 4 bases not matched to a gene. This CDR3 comprises 16 residues. CDR3 sequence reads: CASSLLAGGPYNEQFF. CDR3 nucleotide sequence: TGTGCCAGCAGCCTACTAGCGGGGGGACCCTACAATGAGCAGTTCTTC.

The table lists this clonotype with a count of one. The chain combines TRBV6-1 with TRBJ1-4; D is ambiguous. Trimming cost V 6 bases and J 4 bases, with 18 bases left between them. The length of the CDR3 is 16 residues. The V gene's germline CDR1 is MNHNS and CDR2 SASEGT. DNA for the CDR3: TGTGCCAGCAGCCTTAACACGGTGGGATATAATGAAAAACTGTTTTTT. Translation gives CASSLNTVGYNEKLFF.

Notes on this clonotype: The CDR3 carries no conserved terminal phenylalanine or tryptophan, so it likely arises from a read error. V usage is TRBV11-2 and J usage is TRBJ2-1; D is possibly TRBD2 (6 bases). The CDR3 length is 14 residues. V was cut by 3 bases and J by 1 base, with 7 bases left in between. CDR1 is SGHAT and CDR2 is FQNNGV in the germline V gene. The CDR3 is CASSFSGSYNEQFL. CDR3 nucleotides: TGTGCCAGCAGCTTCAGCGGGTCCTACAATGAGCAGTTCCTC.

This clonotype occurred a few times. V gene TRBV9 combines with J gene TRBJ2-7, with TRBD2 identical over 13 bases. This CDR3 comprises 15 residues. Trimming took 1 base from V and 7 from J; bases not matched to a gene: 5. Germline V gene sequence: CDR1 SGDLS, CDR2 YYNGEE. CDR3 in DNA: TGTGCCAGCAGCGTAACTAGCGGGAGGGCTGGGGAGCAGTACTTC. Encoded protein: CASSVTSGRAGEQYF.

This clonotype was observed a handful of times. The chain joins TRBV5-1 to TRBJ2-1; D gene unclear. The CDR3 is 14 residues long. V was cut by 0 bases and J by 4 bases, with 8 bases left in between. Germline V gives CDR1 SGHRS, CDR2 YFSETQ. The CDR3 coding sequence is TGCGCCAGCAGCTTGGCACCCGCGTACAATGAGCAGTTCTTC. Protein product: CASSLAPAYNEQFF.

This sequence joins TRBV20-1 and TRBJ2-2; D possibly matches TRBD1 or TRBD2 (7 bases each). The CDR3 sequence is 15 residues long. V was trimmed by 5 bases and J by 5 bases, leaving 18 bases between them. Germline CDR1 is DFQATT and CDR2 is SNEGSKA (reference sequence). CDR3 sequence reads: CSAPYRGGGTGELFF. Written as DNA, the CDR3 is TGCAGTGCTCCTTACAGGGGAGGGGGGACCGGGGAGCTGTTTTTT.

CDR3 bases: TGCGCCAGCAGGCAAGCCCAGACTGGTAGGGATGAGCAGTTCTTC. It encodes CASRQAQTGRDEQFF. This rearrangement joins TRBV5-1 to TRBJ2-1; the D is unclear. The V gene's germline CDR1 is SGHRS and CDR2 YFSETQ. V lost 5 bases and J 8 bases, leaving 20 bases between the germline ends. This CDR3 has 15 amino acids.